The clone carrying this T cell receptor (beta chain) was seen many times. The TCR beta profiling, which covered VDJ combination and CDR3 sequence, was carried out using genomic DNA as the template. TCRdb used MiXCR to reprocess the reads, holding one entry per CDR3 protein. The sample holds about 200,000 distinct CDR3 sequences; 65% are singletons and the top ten take about 60%. This entry belongs to a study of CD8+CD57+ T cells in acquired aplastic anemia. The length of the CDR3 is 14 residues. Germline V gene lookup returns CDR1 MGHDK and CDR2 SYGVNS. After removal of 5 bases from V and 4 bases from J, the junction contained 6 bases not matched to a gene. Patients chosen for sequencing had shown CD8+CD57+ cell expansion by flow cytometry.

This receptor was obtained from a human donor with aplastic anemia. The sample was sorted CD4+, CD8+, or CD8+CD57+ T cells (not recorded which) from PBMCs. The rearrangement joins TRBV25-1 to TRBJ2-7; 9 positions match TRBD1. CDR3 sequence (DNA): TGTGCCAGCAGTTTCTCGGGACAGGGTTACGAGCAGTACTTC. Protein product: CASSFSGQGYEQYF.